This passage covers 10 T cell receptor beta chains from one sample sequenced in a study of T cell responses to AZD1222 COVID-19 vaccine. Sequencing used immunoSEQ multiplex PCR; TCRdb keeps in-frame clones, though not all of them. The repertoire holds 150,000 to 200,000 clones, with around 90% as singletons. Specimen: peripheral blood, collected on day 0 of AZD1222 vaccination. The receptors originated from an adult in good health.

The chain recombines TRBV29-1 with TRBJ2-5; 8 bases map to TRBD1. The germline V gene has CDR1 SQVTM and CDR2 ANQGSEA. This CDR3 comprises 14 residues. The V gene end was trimmed by 8 bases and the J gene end by 5 bases; junction bases not matched to a gene: 13. The CDR3: CSTRPQGARETQYF. CDR3 coding DNA: TGCAGCACCAGGCCCCAGGGGGCGCGTGAGACCCAGTACTTC. The whole variable domain, filled in from reference TRBV29-1 and TRBJ2-5, reads SAVISQKPSRDICQRGTSLTIQCQVDSQVTMMFWYRQQPGQSLTLIATANQGSEATYESGFVIDKFPISRPNLTFSTLTVSNMSPEDSSIYLCSTRPQGARETQYFGPGTRLLVL.

The chain combines TRBV5-1 with TRBJ1-1, with D perhaps matching TRBD1 (5 bases). With 1 base removed from V and 3 bases from J, the gap between germline ends came to 10 bases. CDR1 is SGHRS, CDR2 YFSETQ, per germline. This CDR3 comprises 14 residues. CDR3 DNA: TGCGCCAGCAGCTTGTCGGGGGAGTACACTGAAGCTTTCTTT. It encodes CASSLSGEYTEAFF.

CDR3 sequence reads: CASSQELTGEPAEKLFF. The CDR3 DNA reads as TGTGCCAGCAGCCAAGAACTTACAGGGGAACCGGCAGAAAAACTGTTTTTT. This chain uses TRBV3-1 (or the pseudogene TRBV3-2) with TRBJ1-4; the match to TRBD1 covers 7 bases. This CDR3 region has 17 residues. Losses at the gene ends were 0 bases for V and 8 bases for J; bases not matched to a gene: 12. Germline V CDR1 and CDR2: LGHDT, YNNKEL (reference sequence).

The chain links TRBV6-5 to TRBJ1-2, with TRBD1 as a possible D gene (6 bases). CDR1 is MNHEY and CDR2 is SVGAGI in the germline V gene. There are 13 residues in the CDR3. V was shortened by 6 bases and J by 5 bases, with 13 bases between the two germline ends. The CDR3 loop is CASRNRDPYGYTF. The CDR3 DNA is TGTGCCAGCAGGAACAGGGACCCATATGGCTACACCTTC.

This chain links TRBV2 with TRBJ1-4; a possible D gene is TRBD1 (6 bases). This CDR3 has 16 residues. CDR1 is SNHLY, CDR2 FYNNEI, per germline. The V end was cut by 1 base, the J end by 5 bases, with 14 bases between. CDR3 region: CASSEGPRGPNEKLFF. DNA of the CDR3: TGTGCCAGCAGTGAAGGGCCCAGGGGTCCGAATGAAAAACTGTTTTTT.

This CDR3 reads CASSLGGRDQPQHF. CDR3 coding DNA: TGTGCCAGCAGCTTGGGGGGGCGAGATCAGCCCCAGCATTTT. The chain employs TRBV5-4 and TRBJ1-5; weak D call: TRBD1 (6 bases). CDR1 SGHNT and CDR2 YYREEE come from the germline V gene (reference sequence). The CDR3 totals 14 residues. Between the trimmed V and J ends, which lost 0 bases and 5 bases, there was a span of 9 bases.

V usage is TRBV18 and J usage is TRBJ2-1, with D uncertain. The V and J ends lost 0 bases and 0 bases respectively, with 9 bases between them. Germline assignment: CDR1 KGHSH and CDR2 LQKENI. There are 16 residues in the CDR3. The DNA for the CDR3 is TGTGCCAGCTCACCACCGGGCTGGCTCTCCTACAATGAGCAGTTCTTC. Its protein is CASSPPGWLSYNEQFF.

This chain joins TRBV7-3 and TRBJ2-5; 8 nucleotides match TRBD1. Germline assignment: CDR1 SGHTA and CDR2 FQGTGA. J was trimmed by 5 bases and V by 5 bases; bases with no gene match: 10. The CDR3 is 15 residues long. The CDR3 sequence is CASSRGAGGRETQYF. In nucleotides, the CDR3 is TGTGCCAGCAGCCGAGGTGCAGGGGGCCGGGAGACCCAGTACTTC.

Worth noting for this clone: Other DNA sequences in the same sample also yield this CDR3. The V call is TRBV5-1, the J call TRBJ2-1; TRBD2 aligns across 7 bases. The CDR3 contains 15 residues. Germline values: CDR1 SGHRS, CDR2 YFSETQ. V trimming: 8 bases; J trimming: 0 bases; junction bases outside the gene matches: 8. DNA of the CDR3: TGCGCCAGTGAGGTTGGCGGGAGCTCCTACAATGAGCAGTTCTTC. Its protein is CASEVGGSSYNEQFF.

The rearrangement joins TRBV18 to TRBJ1-4, with 7 positions matching TRBD1. The CDR3 runs 15 residues. CDR1 and CDR2 (germline): KGHSH, LQKENI. Germline trimming cut 3 bases from V and 4 bases from J; bases unmatched to any gene: 5. The CDR3 spells CASSPDRVLNEKLFF. The DNA of the CDR3 is TGTGCCAGCTCACCCGACAGGGTTCTTAATGAAAAACTGTTTTTT.